This T cell receptor beta chain is drawn from a study of CD8 T cells in Susac syndrome. The CDR3 spans 14 residues. Per germline, CDR1 MNHEY and CDR2 SMNVEV (reference sequence). Trimming stripped 7 bases from V and 5 bases from J, with 18 bases between. TCR beta sequencing covered blood CD8+ and CD4+ T cells. RNA amounts of roughly 0.5 to 1 ug underwent reverse transcription with random hexamers. TCRdb independently ran MiXCR on the immunoSEQ multiplex PCR reads; one entry per CDR3 protein. This sample carries about 130,000 distinct CDR3 sequences, around 86% of them seen once, and the ten largest clones take roughly 0.5%.

Sequencing was done on a sample of CD8+ T cells from PBMCs. This rearrangement joins TRBV27 to TRBJ2-7; maybe TRBD1 (6 bases). The clonotype comes from a human donor with multiple sclerosis. The DNA of the CDR3 is TGTGCCAGCAAGTGGGCAGGGGCGTCTGACGAGCAGTACGTC. It yields the protein CASKWAGASDEQYV.